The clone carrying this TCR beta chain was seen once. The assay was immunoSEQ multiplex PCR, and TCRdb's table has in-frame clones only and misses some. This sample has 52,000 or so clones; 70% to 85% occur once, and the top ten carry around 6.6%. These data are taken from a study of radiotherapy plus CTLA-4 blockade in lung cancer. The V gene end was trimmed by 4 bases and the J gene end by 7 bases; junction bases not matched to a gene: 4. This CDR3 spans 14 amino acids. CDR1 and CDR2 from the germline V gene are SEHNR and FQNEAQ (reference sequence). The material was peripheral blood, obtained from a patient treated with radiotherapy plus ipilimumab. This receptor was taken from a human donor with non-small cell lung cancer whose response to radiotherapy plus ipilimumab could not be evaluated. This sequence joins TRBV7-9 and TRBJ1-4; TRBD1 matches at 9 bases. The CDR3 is CASSYRDRAEKLFF. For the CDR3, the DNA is TGTGCCAGCAGCTACCGGGACAGGGCTGAAAAACTGTTTTTT.